One T cell receptor beta chain is described in this entry. The sample originates from a study of blood T cell repertoires in COVID-19. Study in general: Samples taken during acute and convalescent COVID-19 were collected in the United States, Italy and Spain.

The trim removed 4 bases at V and 1 base at J, leaving 7 bases unmatched. Germline loops: CDR1 SQVTM, CDR2 ANQGSEA. This CDR3 has 15 residues. Original data processing: Amplification of reference gene primers was used by the study to estimate nucleated cell counts. Sequenced by immunoSEQ multiplex PCR; TCRdb stores in-frame clones only, minus some. Clone size and V and J calls were adopted from that table, with D and trimming inferred from the DNA. Of approximately 180,000 clones in the sample, 88% were seen once. The clonotype was recovered from a man in his forties with active or convalescent COVID-19. V gene TRBV29-1 combines with J gene TRBJ2-3; 8 bases agree with TRBD2. Source material: peripheral blood. The CDR3 loop is CSVAERELGTDTQYF. CDR3 nucleotides: TGCAGCGTTGCCGAGCGGGAGTTGGGCACAGATACGCAGTATTTT.